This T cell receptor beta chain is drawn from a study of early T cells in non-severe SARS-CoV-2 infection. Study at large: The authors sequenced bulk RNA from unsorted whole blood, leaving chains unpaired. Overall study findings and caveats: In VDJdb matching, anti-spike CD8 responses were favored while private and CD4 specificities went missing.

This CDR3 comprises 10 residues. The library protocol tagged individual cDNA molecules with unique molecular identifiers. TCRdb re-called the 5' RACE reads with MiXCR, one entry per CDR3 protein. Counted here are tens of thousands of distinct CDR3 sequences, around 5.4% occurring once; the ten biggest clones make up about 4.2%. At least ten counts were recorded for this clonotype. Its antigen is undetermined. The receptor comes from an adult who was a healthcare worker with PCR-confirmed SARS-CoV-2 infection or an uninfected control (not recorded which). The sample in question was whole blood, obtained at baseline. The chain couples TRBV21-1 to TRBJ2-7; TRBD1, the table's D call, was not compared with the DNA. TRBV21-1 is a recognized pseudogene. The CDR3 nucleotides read TGTGCCAGCCGCCCATATAAGCAGTACTTC. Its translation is CASRPYKQYF.